Listed below are T cell receptor beta chains from one sample, sequenced in a study of blood T cell repertoires in COVID-19. Assay: immunoSEQ multiplex PCR; the TCRdb copy retains only in-frame clones and omits some. The repertoire includes 50,000 to 60,000 clones, over 85% of them detected once, and roughly 10% sits in the top ten. Sequenced: peripheral blood. These TCRs come from a man older than 75 with active or convalescent COVID-19. Both conserved end residues are part of each CDR3. The order of the fields is V gene, J gene, clone size, D gene, CDR3 DNA, CDR3 protein. A D gene is named only where the DNA matches it firmly. Clone size is not always given. Where it is, it says once, few, many or a class for expanded clones.

v_gene: TRBV4-2; j_gene: TRBJ2-3; abundance: -; d_gene: -; CDR3nt: TGTGCCAGCAGCCATCTGTCCGACGGGGCAGATACGCAGTATTTT; CDR3aa: CASSHLSDGADTQYF
v_gene: TRBV6-1; j_gene: TRBJ1-4; abundance: once; d_gene: -; CDR3nt: TGTGCCAGCAGTGAAGCTTCAGGGAGGGGGAATGAAAAACTGTTTTTT; CDR3aa: CASSEASGRGNEKLFF
v_gene: TRBV12-5; j_gene: TRBJ1-2; abundance: -; d_gene: -; CDR3nt: TGTGCTAGTGGTTCGGGGGTTAACTATGGCTACACCTTC; CDR3aa: CASGSGVNYGYTF
v_gene: TRBV18; j_gene: TRBJ2-7; abundance: -; d_gene: TRBD2; CDR3nt: TGTGCCAGCTCACCTGGACTAGGGGATTACGAGCAGTACTTC; CDR3aa: CASSPGLGDYEQYF
v_gene: TRBV5-1; j_gene: TRBJ2-1; abundance: -; d_gene: TRBD2; CDR3nt: TGCGCCAGCAGCTTGTATGCTAGCGGGAGTGGCTACAATGAGCAGTTCTTC; CDR3aa: CASSLYASGSGYNEQFF
v_gene: TRBV19; j_gene: TRBJ2-2; abundance: few; d_gene: TRBD2; CDR3nt: TGTGCCAGTACCCAGACTAGCGGGAGGGCCGGGGAGCTGTTTTTT; CDR3aa: CASTQTSGRAGELFF
v_gene: TRBV10-3; j_gene: TRBJ2-1; abundance: -; d_gene: TRBD1; CDR3nt: TGTGCCACCTGGACAGGGACCTACAATGAGCAGTTCTTC; CDR3aa: CATWTGTYNEQFF
v_gene: TRBV7-2; j_gene: TRBJ2-5; abundance: -; d_gene: TRBD2; CDR3nt: TGTGCCAGCAGCTCAGGGAGGGTCGGGCTAGCCCAAGAGACCCAGTACTTC; CDR3aa: CASSSGRVGLAQETQYF
v_gene: TRBV2; j_gene: TRBJ1-5; abundance: -; d_gene: TRBD1; CDR3nt: TGTGCCAGCAGTAGACAGGGAATTTATAGCAATCAGCCCCAGCATTTT; CDR3aa: CASSRQGIYSNQPQHF
v_gene: TRBV4-1; j_gene: TRBJ1-1; abundance: -; d_gene: -; CDR3nt: TGCGCCAGCAGCCGCCAAGACAGAGACACTGAAGCTTTCTTT; CDR3aa: CASSRQDRDTEAFF
v_gene: TRBV6-5; j_gene: TRBJ2-7; abundance: -; d_gene: -; CDR3nt: TGTGCCAGCAGAAAAGGAACAGCTAATTACTACGAGCAGTACTTC; CDR3aa: CASRKGTANYYEQYF
v_gene: TRBV27; j_gene: TRBJ2-6; abundance: -; d_gene: -; CDR3nt: TGTGCCAGCAGTTTCGGCGGCAGGGCCTTCTCTGGGGCCAACGTCCTGACTTTC; CDR3aa: CASSFGGRAFSGANVLTF
v_gene: TRBV5-1; j_gene: TRBJ1-1; abundance: few; d_gene: -; CDR3nt: TGCGCCAGCAGCTTGACGGACATGAACACTGAAGCTTTCTTT; CDR3aa: CASSLTDMNTEAFF
v_gene: TRBV5-1; j_gene: TRBJ2-7; abundance: once; d_gene: TRBD2; CDR3nt: TGCGCCAGCAGCCGATCAACTAGCGCCCTGAGGTACGAGCAGTACTTC; CDR3aa: CASSRSTSALRYEQYF
v_gene: TRBV19; j_gene: TRBJ2-7; abundance: few; d_gene: -; CDR3nt: TGTGCCAGTAGTATAGCGGCGGGGTCTTACGAGCAGTACTTC; CDR3aa: CASSIAAGSYEQYF
v_gene: TRBV28; j_gene: TRBJ1-2; abundance: once; d_gene: -; CDR3nt: TGTGCCAGCAGTCGCGGGGGCCTACTTCGCTACACCTTC; CDR3aa: CASSRGGLLRYTF
v_gene: TRBV2; j_gene: TRBJ1-1; abundance: -; d_gene: TRBD1; CDR3nt: TGTGCCAGCAGTGGGACAGGGGGCTGGGGCACTGAAGCTTTCTTT; CDR3aa: CASSGTGGWGTEAFF
v_gene: TRBV28; j_gene: TRBJ1-2; abundance: -; d_gene: -; CDR3nt: TGTGCCAGCAGTTCCCCCCCGACTGTTGGCTACACCTTC; CDR3aa: CASSSPPTVGYTF
v_gene: TRBV4-3; j_gene: TRBJ2-7; abundance: -; d_gene: TRBD2; CDR3nt: TGCGCCAGCAGCCAAGAATTACCTGACGCCCTTAGCGGGAGTAGCCACGAGCAGTACTTC; CDR3aa: CASSQELPDALSGSSHEQYF
v_gene: TRBV3-1/TRBV3-2; j_gene: TRBJ2-1; abundance: -; d_gene: TRBD2; CDR3nt: TGTGCCAGCAGCCAGGGGCGACTAGCGGGAGGGTCCATAAAAACTTACAATGAGCAGTTCTTC; CDR3aa: CASSQGRLAGGSIKTYNEQFF
v_gene: TRBV6-5; j_gene: TRBJ1-6; abundance: -; d_gene: -; CDR3nt: TGTGCCAGCAGTTACGGCAGGGGCGGGTCACCCCTCCACTTT; CDR3aa: CASSYGRGGSPLHF
v_gene: TRBV19; j_gene: TRBJ1-1; abundance: -; d_gene: -; CDR3nt: TGTGCCAGTAGTTTCAGGGTAGGAACTGAAGCTTTCTTT; CDR3aa: CASSFRVGTEAFF
v_gene: TRBV7-2; j_gene: TRBJ2-1; abundance: -; d_gene: -; CDR3nt: TGTGCCAGCAGCTTTGGACTGGAGGGTGAGCAGTTCTTC; CDR3aa: CASSFGLEGEQFF
v_gene: TRBV5-1; j_gene: TRBJ1-3; abundance: -; d_gene: -; CDR3nt: TGCGCCAGCAGCTTTGCGGGGGCGCAAGTTGGAAACACCATATATTTT; CDR3aa: CASSFAGAQVGNTIYF
v_gene: TRBV9; j_gene: TRBJ2-7; abundance: -; d_gene: -; CDR3nt: TGTGCCAGCAGCGCTCTGAGGGCGCGAACCTACGAGCAGTACTTC; CDR3aa: CASSALRARTYEQYF
v_gene: TRBV9; j_gene: TRBJ2-4; abundance: -; d_gene: -; CDR3nt: TGTGCCAGCAGCGCCCATGGGGGCATGGAGATCATAGCCAAAAACATTCAGTACTTC; CDR3aa: CASSAHGGMEIIAKNIQYF
v_gene: TRBV9; j_gene: TRBJ2-3; abundance: -; d_gene: -; CDR3nt: TGTGCCAGCAGCGTAACCGGGTTGGGCACAGATACGCAGTATTTT; CDR3aa: CASSVTGLGTDTQYF
v_gene: TRBV6-5; j_gene: TRBJ2-1; abundance: -; d_gene: -; CDR3nt: TGTGCCAGCAGCGCGGCCGGGTCCCTCTACAATGAGCAGTTCTTC; CDR3aa: CASSAAGSLYNEQFF
v_gene: TRBV5-1; j_gene: TRBJ2-2; abundance: -; d_gene: -; CDR3nt: TGCGCCAGCAGCTTTCTCGGGGGACCTGAGGGCGGGGAGCTGTTTTTT; CDR3aa: CASSFLGGPEGGELFF